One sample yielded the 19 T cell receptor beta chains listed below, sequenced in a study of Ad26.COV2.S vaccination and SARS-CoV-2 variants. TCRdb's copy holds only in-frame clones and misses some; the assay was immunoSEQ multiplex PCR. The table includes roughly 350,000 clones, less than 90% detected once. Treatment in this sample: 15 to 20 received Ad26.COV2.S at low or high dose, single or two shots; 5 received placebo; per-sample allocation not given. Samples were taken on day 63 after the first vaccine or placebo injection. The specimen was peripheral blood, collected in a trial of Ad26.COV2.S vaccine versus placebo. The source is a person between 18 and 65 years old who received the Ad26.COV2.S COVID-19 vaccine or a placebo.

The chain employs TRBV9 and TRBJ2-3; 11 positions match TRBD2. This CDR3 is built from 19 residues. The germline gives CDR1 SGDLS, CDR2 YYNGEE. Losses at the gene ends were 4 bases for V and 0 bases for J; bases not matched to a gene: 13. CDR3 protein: CASSPHLSGGALSTDTQYF. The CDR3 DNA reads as TGTGCCAGCAGCCCCCACCTTAGCGGGGGGGCCCTAAGCACAGATACGCAGTATTTT.

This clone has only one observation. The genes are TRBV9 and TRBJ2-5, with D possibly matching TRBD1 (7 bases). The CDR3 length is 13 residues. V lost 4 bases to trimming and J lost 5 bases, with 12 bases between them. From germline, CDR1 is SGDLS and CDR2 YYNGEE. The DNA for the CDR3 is TGTGCCAGCAGCCCGACAGGGAGGGAGACCCAGTACTTC. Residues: CASSPTGRETQYF.

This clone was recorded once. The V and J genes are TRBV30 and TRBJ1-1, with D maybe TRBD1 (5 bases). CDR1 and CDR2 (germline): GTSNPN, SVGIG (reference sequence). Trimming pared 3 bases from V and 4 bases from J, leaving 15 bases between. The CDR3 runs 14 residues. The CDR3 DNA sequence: TGTGCCTGGAGGGAGTTCCGAACAGGCACTGAAGCTTTCTTT. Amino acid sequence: CAWREFRTGTEAFF.

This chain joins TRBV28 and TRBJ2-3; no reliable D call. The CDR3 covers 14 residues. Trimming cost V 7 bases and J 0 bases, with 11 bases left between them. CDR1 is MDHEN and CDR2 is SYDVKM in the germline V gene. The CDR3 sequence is CASNAVVSTDTQYF. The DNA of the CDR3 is TGTGCCAGCAACGCGGTCGTTAGCACAGATACGCAGTATTTT.

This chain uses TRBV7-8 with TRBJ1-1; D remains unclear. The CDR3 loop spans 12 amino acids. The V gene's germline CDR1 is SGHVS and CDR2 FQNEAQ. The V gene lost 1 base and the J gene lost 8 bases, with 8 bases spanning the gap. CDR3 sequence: CASSLVRGEAFF. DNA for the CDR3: TGTGCCAGCAGCTTAGTGCGGGGAGAAGCTTTCTTT.

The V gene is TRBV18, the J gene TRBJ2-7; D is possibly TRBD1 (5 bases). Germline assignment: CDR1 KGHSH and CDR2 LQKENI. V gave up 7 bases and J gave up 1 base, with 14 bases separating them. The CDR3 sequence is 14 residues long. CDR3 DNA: TGTGCCAGCTTTCTGGACATAAATTCCTACGAGCAGTACTTC. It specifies CASFLDINSYEQYF. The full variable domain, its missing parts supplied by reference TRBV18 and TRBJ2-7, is NAGVMQNPRHLVRRRGQEARLRCSPMKGHSHVYWYRQLPEEGLKFMVYLQKENIIDESGMPKERFSAEFPKEGPSILRIQQVVRGDSAAYFCASFLDINSYEQYFGPGTRLTVT.

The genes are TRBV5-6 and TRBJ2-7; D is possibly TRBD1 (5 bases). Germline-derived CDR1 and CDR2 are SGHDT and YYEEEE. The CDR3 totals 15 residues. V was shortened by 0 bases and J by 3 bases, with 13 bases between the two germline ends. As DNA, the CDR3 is TGTGCCAGCAGCTTGGGGCAGGGTCTGGGCTACGAGCAGTACTTC. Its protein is CASSLGQGLGYEQYF. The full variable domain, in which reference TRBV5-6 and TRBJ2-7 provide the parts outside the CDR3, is DAGVTQSPTHLIKTRGQQVTLRCSPKSGHDTVSWYQQALGQGPQFIFQYYEEEERQRGNFPDRFSGHQFPNYSSELNVNALLLGDSALYLCASSLGQGLGYEQYFGPGTRLTVT.

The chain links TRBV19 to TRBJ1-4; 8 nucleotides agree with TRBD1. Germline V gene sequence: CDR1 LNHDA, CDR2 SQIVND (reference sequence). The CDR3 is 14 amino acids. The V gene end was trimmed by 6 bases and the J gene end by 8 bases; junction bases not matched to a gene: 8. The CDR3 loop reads CASSPDRVREKLFF. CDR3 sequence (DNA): TGTGCCAGTAGCCCGGACAGGGTGAGGGAAAAACTGTTTTTT.

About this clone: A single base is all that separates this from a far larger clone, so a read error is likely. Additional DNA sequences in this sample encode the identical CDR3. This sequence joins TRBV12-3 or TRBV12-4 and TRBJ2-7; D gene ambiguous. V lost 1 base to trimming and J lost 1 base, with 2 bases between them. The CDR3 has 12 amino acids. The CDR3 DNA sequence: TGTGCCAGCAGTTTAGGGTCCTACGAGCAGTACTTC. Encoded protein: CASSLGSYEQYF.

The CDR3 protein is CASSLHDRFYEQYF. In nucleotides, the CDR3 is TGTGCCAGCAGCTTACATGACAGGTTCTACGAGCAGTACTTC. V and J are TRBV5-5 and TRBJ2-7; a weak D match, TRBD1 (6 bases). The ends were cut back, 2 bases at V and 3 bases at J, with 12 bases in the middle. The CDR3 covers 14 residues. Germline CDR1 reads SGHKS; CDR2 reads YYEKEE (reference sequence).

The CDR3 region is CASSHTQGLGTDTQYF. DNA of the CDR3: TGCGCCAGCAGCCATACGCAAGGACTAGGCACAGATACGCAGTATTTT. This rearrangement joins TRBV4-3 to TRBJ2-3, with TRBD2 matching 7 bases. This CDR3 is 16 amino acids long. Trimming at V came to 3 bases and at J to 1 base, leaving 7 bases not matched to a gene. The germline gives CDR1 LGHNA, CDR2 YSLEER.

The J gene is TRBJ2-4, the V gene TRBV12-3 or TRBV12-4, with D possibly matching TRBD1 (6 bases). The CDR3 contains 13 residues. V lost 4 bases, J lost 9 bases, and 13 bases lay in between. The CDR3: CASSSDRSFIQYF. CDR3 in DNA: TGTGCCAGCAGTTCCGACAGGAGCTTCATTCAGTACTTC.

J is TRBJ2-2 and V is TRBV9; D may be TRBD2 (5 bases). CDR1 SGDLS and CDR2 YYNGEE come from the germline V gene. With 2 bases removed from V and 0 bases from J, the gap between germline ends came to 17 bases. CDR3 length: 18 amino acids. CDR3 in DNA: TGTGCCAGCAGCGTGCCAGTTGGAGGTAACGCGAACACCGGGGAGCTGTTTTTT. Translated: CASSVPVGGNANTGELFF.

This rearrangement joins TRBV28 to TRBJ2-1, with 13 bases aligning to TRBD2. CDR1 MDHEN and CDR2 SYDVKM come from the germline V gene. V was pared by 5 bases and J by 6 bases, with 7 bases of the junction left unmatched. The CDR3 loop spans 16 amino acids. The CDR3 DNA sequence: TGTGCCAGCAGTCTCCTCGGGACTAGCGGGGCCAATGAGCAGTTCTTC. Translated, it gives CASSLLGTSGANEQFF. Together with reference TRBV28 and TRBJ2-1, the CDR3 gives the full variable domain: DVKVTQSSRYLVKRTGEKVFLECVQDMDHENMFWYRQDPGLGLRLIYFSYDVKMKEKGDIPEGYSVSREKKERFSLILESASTNQTSMYLCASSLLGTSGANEQFFGPGTRLTVL.

This chain's CDR3 is CASSYHPRETQYF. The CDR3 DNA reads as TGTGCCAGCAGTTACCATCCGAGGGAGACCCAGTACTTC. The J gene is TRBJ2-5, the V gene TRBV6-2 or TRBV6-3; D is unclear. The CDR3 runs 13 residues. The V gene's germline CDR1 is MNHEY and CDR2 SVGEGT. V was trimmed by 2 bases and J by 5 bases, leaving 9 bases between them.

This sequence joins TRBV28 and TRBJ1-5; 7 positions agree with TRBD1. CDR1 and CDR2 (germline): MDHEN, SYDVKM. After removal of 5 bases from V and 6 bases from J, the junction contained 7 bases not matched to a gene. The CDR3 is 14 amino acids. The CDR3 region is CASSPTQGSQPQHF. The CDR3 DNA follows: TGTGCCAGCAGTCCCACACAGGGGAGTCAGCCCCAGCATTTT.

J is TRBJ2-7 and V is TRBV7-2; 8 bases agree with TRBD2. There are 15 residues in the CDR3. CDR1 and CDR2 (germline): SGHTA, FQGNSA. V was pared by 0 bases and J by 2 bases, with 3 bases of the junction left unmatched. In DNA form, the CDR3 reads TGTGCCAGCAGCTTAGCCGGGGGGGGCACCTACGAGCAGTACTTC. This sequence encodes CASSLAGGGTYEQYF. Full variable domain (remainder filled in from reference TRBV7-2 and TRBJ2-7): GAGVSQSPSNKVTEKGKDVELRCDPISGHTALYWYRQSLGQGLEFLIYFQGNSAPDKSGLPSDRFSAERTGGSVSTLTIQRTQQEDSAVYLCASSLAGGGTYEQYFGPGTRLTVT.

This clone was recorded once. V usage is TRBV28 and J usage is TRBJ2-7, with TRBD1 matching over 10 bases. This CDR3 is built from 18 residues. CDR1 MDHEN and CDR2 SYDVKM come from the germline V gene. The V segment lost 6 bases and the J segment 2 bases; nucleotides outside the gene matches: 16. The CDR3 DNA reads TGTGCCAGCAGGGCCGAAAGACAGGGGGCTAAAGCGACCTACGAGCAGTACTTC. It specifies CASRAERQGAKATYEQYF.

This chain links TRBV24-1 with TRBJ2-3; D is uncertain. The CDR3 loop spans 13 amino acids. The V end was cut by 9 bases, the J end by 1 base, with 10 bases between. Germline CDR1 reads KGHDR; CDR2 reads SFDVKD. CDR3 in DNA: TGTGCCACCTCGTCAGGAGGCACAGATACGCAGTATTTT. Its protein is CATSSGGTDTQYF.